Listed below are T cell receptor beta chains from one sample, sequenced in a study of post-analysis software for immune sequencing data. TCRdb passed the PCR reads through MiXCR, listing each CDR3 protein once. Of roughly 620,000 distinct CDR3 sequences in the sample, roughly 40% were seen once. The material sequenced was blood. The origin of the receptors is a girl under 18 with multiple sclerosis. The CDR3 runs from the conserved cysteine through the conserved F or W. D genes are given only for firm matches. Clone size appears in some rows only: once, few, many, or a class for an expanded clone.

j_gene	d_gene	v_gene	abundance	CDR3nt	CDR3aa
TRBJ2-1	TRBD2	TRBV3-1	-	TGTGCCAGCCGGGGCGGGGGAAATTACAATGAGCAGTTCTTC	CASRGGGNYNEQFF
TRBJ1-4	-	TRBV28	-	TGTGCCAGCAGGGGGCCTGGGGCTCCGAATGAAAAACTGTTTTTT	CASRGPGAPNEKLFF
TRBJ2-7	TRBD2	TRBV12-3/TRBV12-4	few	TGTGCCAGCAGTTTTCGGTTAGCGGGGTCGGACGAGCAGTACTTC	CASSFRLAGSDEQYF
TRBJ2-7	TRBD1	TRBV29-1	few	TGCAGCGTTGTTGGGACAGGGGGATACGAGCAGTACTTC	CSVVGTGGYEQYF
TRBJ1-2	TRBD1	TRBV20-1	-	TGCAGTGCTAGAGATCAAGGGCAGGGGGTGTATGGCTACACCTTC	CSARDQGQGVYGYTF
TRBJ2-1	-	TRBV29-1	-	TGCAGCGTTGACCCGACCGACAATGAGCAGTTCTTC	CSVDPTDNEQFF
TRBJ1-1	TRBD1	TRBV5-1	few	TGCGCCAGCAGCAACCCGACAGGGACGGGTGAAGCTTTCTTT	CASSNPTGTGEAFF
TRBJ1-5	-	TRBV4-1	-	TGCGCCAGCAGCCAAGATGTACAGGGAACCCGCAATCAGCCCCAGCATTTT	CASSQDVQGTRNQPQHF
TRBJ1-6	-	TRBV12-3/TRBV12-4	-	TGTGCCAGCAGTTTAGGGAGCCCGGGGAACCTAGTGTCACCCCTCCACTTT	CASSLGSPGNLVSPLHF
TRBJ1-2	TRBD1	TRBV14	-	TGTGCCAGCAGCCAAATGACAGGGCTGGAGGGCTACACCTTC	CASSQMTGLEGYTF
TRBJ2-7	-	TRBV6-2/TRBV6-3	few	TGTGCCAGCAGTTTCCAGACAGCCTCCTACGAGCAGTACTTC	CASSFQTASYEQYF
TRBJ2-5	TRBD2	TRBV12-3/TRBV12-4	few	TGTGCCAGCCGCCCCCTGAGTCTAGCGGGAGTAGAGACCCAGTACTTC	CASRPLSLAGVETQYF
TRBJ2-5	TRBD2	TRBV7-2	-	TGTGCCAGCAGATTGAGCGGGAGATCAGAGACCCAGTACTTC	CASRLSGRSETQYF
TRBJ2-1	-	TRBV5-1	once	TGCGCCAGCAGCTCCCTTTCCCATGAGCAGTTCTTC	CASSSLSHEQFF
TRBJ2-6	-	TRBV4-1	-	TGCGCCAGCAGCCAAGGCAGGGGCTCAGGGGCCAACGTCCTGACTTTC	CASSQGRGSGANVLTF
TRBJ2-7	TRBD1	TRBV5-1	few	TGCGCCAGCAGCTTGGAGGGGACAGGTAGCTCCTACGAGCAGTACTTC	CASSLEGTGSSYEQYF
TRBJ2-7	TRBD1	TRBV30	few	TGTGCCTGGAGTGTACCCGGACAGGGGGTCGAGCAGTACTTC	CAWSVPGQGVEQYF
TRBJ2-1	TRBD2	TRBV5-1	-	TGCGCCAGCAGCTTGGGGGCGGGAGTCTCCTACAATGAGCAGTTCTTC	CASSLGAGVSYNEQFF
TRBJ2-7	TRBD1	TRBV7-9	few	TGTGCCAGCAGCACGACGGACAGGGGCGAGCAGTACTTC	CASSTTDRGEQYF
TRBJ2-3	TRBD1	TRBV5-1	-	TGCGCCAGCAGCTTTCTACAGGGGGCTTCGGATACGCAGTATTTT	CASSFLQGASDTQYF
TRBJ2-7	-	TRBV6-5	-	TGTGCCAGCAGTTACTCGGTGGGGGGCTACGAGCAGTACTTC	CASSYSVGGYEQYF
TRBJ2-7	TRBD2	TRBV3-1	few	TGTGCCAGCGTAGGCGGGAGCCGCGAGCAGTACTTC	CASVGGSREQYF
TRBJ2-3	TRBD2	TRBV7-8	-	TGTGCCAGCAGCTTAGTATTCCCTAGCGGGGGCAGAACAGATACGCAGTATTTT	CASSLVFPSGGRTDTQYF
TRBJ1-2	TRBD1	TRBV3-1	many	TGTGCCAGCAGCCAGACAGGGGGCTATGGCTACACCTTC	CASSQTGGYGYTF
TRBJ2-1	TRBD2	TRBV20-1	-	TGCAGTGCTGGGGGGGGAGGCCGAGAGCAGTTCTTC	CSAGGGGREQFF
TRBJ2-7	-	TRBV7-9	-	TGTGCCAGCAGCTTAGTGGGGTACGTCTACGAGCAGTACTTC	CASSLVGYVYEQYF
TRBJ1-2	-	TRBV6-1	-	TGTGCCAGCAGTGAAGCGGGAGCCAGTTCCTACACCTTC	CASSEAGASSYTF
TRBJ1-1	TRBD1	TRBV20-1	-	TGCAGTGCTAGAGACAGGGCGGGGACAGTAAACACTGAAGCTTTCTTT	CSARDRAGTVNTEAFF